One sample yielded the 14 T cell receptor beta chains listed below, sequenced in a study of shared clonotypes between healthy human individuals. Profiled with immunoSEQ multiplex PCR; TCRdb holds only in-frame clones, not every one. The sample yields fewer than 650,000 clones, 60% to 85% seen once. Sequencing used PBMCs. These receptors originate from a woman between 40 and 55 years old in good health. Some clones in this sample may be carry-over from other donors' samples.

The J gene is TRBJ2-7, the V gene TRBV4-3; D is perhaps TRBD1 (6 bases). V was clipped by 2 bases and J by 2 bases, with 10 bases between them. Germline values: CDR1 LGHNA, CDR2 YSLEER. CDR3 size: 14 residues. DNA of the CDR3: TGCGCCAGCAGCCAACTCAGGGGAACCTACGAGCAGTACTTC. Its translation is CASSQLRGTYEQYF.

The chain employs TRBV7-9 and TRBJ2-1; possible D gene TRBD1, 6 bases. The ends were cut back, 3 bases at V and 4 bases at J, with 10 bases in the middle. The CDR3 extends over 14 amino acids. In germline, CDR1 is SEHNR, CDR2 FQNEAQ (reference sequence). CDR3 sequence (DNA): TGTGCCAGCAGCTTCGCGGACAGTTACAATGAGCAGTTCTTC. Translated, it gives CASSFADSYNEQFF.

V usage is TRBV10-1 and J usage is TRBJ2-1; 9 nucleotides match TRBD2. Trimming cost V 6 bases and J 6 bases; bases outside gene matches: 0. Germline lookup yields CDR1 WNHNN and CDR2 SYGVQD (reference sequence). CDR3 length: 12 amino acids. The CDR3 here is CASRGLANEQFF. The CDR3 nucleotides are TGCGCCAGCAGGGGACTAGCCAATGAGCAGTTCTTC.

There are a few counts of this clone. The junction does not match germline at one end; this may be a read error. The rearrangement joins TRBV28 to TRBJ2-1; D might be TRBD1 or TRBD2, each matching 5 bases. This CDR3 is built from 12 residues. Germline CDR1 is MDHEN and CDR2 is SYDVKM. Here the CDR3 reads CASSHQGLGGLF. The DNA for the CDR3 is TGTGCCAGCAGTCACCAGGGCTTAGGCGGGCTCTTC.

J is TRBJ2-5 and V is TRBV29-1; D is unresolved. Trimming took off 5 bases at V and 1 base at J, with 11 bases between the two ends. The CDR3 consists of 13 residues. Germline V CDR1 and CDR2: SQVTM, ANQGSEA. Here the CDR3 reads CSVSGGPQETQYF. CDR3 coding DNA: TGCAGCGTTTCTGGTGGGCCCCAAGAGACCCAGTACTTC.

The J gene is TRBJ2-5, the V gene TRBV19, with 8 bases identical to TRBD1. The V gene's germline CDR1 is LNHDA and CDR2 SQIVND (reference sequence). Trimming removed 7 bases from V and 0 bases from J; junction bases left unmatched: 7. CDR3 length: 15 amino acids. The CDR3: CASTTGQEDQETQYF. The CDR3 DNA reads TGTGCCAGTACCACGGGACAGGAGGACCAAGAGACCCAGTACTTC.

The chain has TRBV7-8 and TRBJ1-2; no firm D call. The CDR3 runs 15 residues. Trimming pared 3 bases from V and 5 bases from J, leaving 16 bases between. In germline, CDR1 is SGHVS, CDR2 FQNEAQ. CDR3 sequence: CASSFGSADGYGYTF. The CDR3, as DNA: TGTGCCAGCAGCTTTGGGTCGGCCGATGGGTATGGCTACACCTTC.

This rearrangement joins TRBV7-2 to TRBJ1-1; TRBD1 matches at 7 bases. The V gene's germline CDR1 is SGHTA and CDR2 FQGNSA. The V gene end was trimmed by 5 bases and the J gene end by 8 bases; junction bases not matched to a gene: 5. This CDR3 region has 12 residues. CDR3 nucleotides: TGTGCCAGCAGCCTCAGGACAGGAGAAGCTTTCTTT. It encodes CASSLRTGEAFF.

The rearrangement links TRBV6-6 to TRBJ2-1, with a tentative D call TRBD1 (6 bases). Per the germline V gene, CDR1 is MNHNY and CDR2 is SVGAGI (reference sequence). The CDR3 is 12 amino acids. V was clipped by 10 bases and J by 6 bases, with 13 bases between them. The CDR3 DNA is TGTGCCACCACGGACAGAATCAATGAGCAGTTCTTC. Its translation is CATTDRINEQFF.

This clone turned up a few times. This chain connects TRBV19 to TRBJ1-5, with D possibly matching TRBD1 (5 bases). V was shortened by 4 bases and J by 7 bases, with 14 bases between the two germline ends. Germline assignment: CDR1 LNHDA and CDR2 SQIVND (reference sequence). There are 14 residues in the CDR3. CDR3 sequence (DNA): TGTGCCAGTAGTACATCGCAGGGCGGGCAGCCCCAGCATTTT. Its protein product is CASSTSQGGQPQHF.

A note on this clone: A far larger clone is off by one base, so a read error is likely. This specimen includes other DNA sequences encoding the same CDR3. The V gene is TRBV10-2, the J gene TRBJ2-7; TRBD2 aligns across 8 bases. Germline lookup yields CDR1 WSHSY and CDR2 SAAADI. The CDR3 length is 15 residues. CDR3 sequence: CVSGGIWGNSYEQYF. The CDR3 DNA reads TGCGTCAGCGGGGGAATTTGGGGAAACTCCTACGAGCAGTACTTC.

This chain joins TRBV6-4 and TRBJ1-5; D is undetermined. The CDR3 has 13 residues. V lost 8 bases and J lost 4, with 12 bases in between. The germline gives CDR1 MRHNA, CDR2 SNTAGT. CDR3 DNA sequence: TGTGCCAGCGCGGTGGCGTTTAATCAGCCCCAGCATTTT. Translating gives CASAVAFNQPQHF.

The chain has TRBV30 and TRBJ2-7; D may match TRBD1 or TRBD2 (5 bases each). Germline CDR1 GTSNPN, CDR2 SVGIG (reference sequence). This CDR3 comprises 13 residues. Trimming pared 4 bases from V and 4 bases from J, leaving 14 bases between. The DNA of the CDR3 is TGTGCCTGGACGGGGCTGGGGCCTTACGAGCAGTACTTC. This translates into CAWTGLGPYEQYF. Complete variable domain (other parts from reference TRBV30 and TRBJ2-7): SQTIHQWPATLVQPVGSPLSLECTVEGTSNPNLYWYRQAAGRGLQLLFYSVGIGQISSEVPQNLSASRPQDRQFILSSKKLLLSDSGFYLCAWTGLGPYEQYFGPGTRLTVT.

The rearrangement joins TRBV7-2 to TRBJ2-1; 16 nucleotides align to TRBD2. Germline CDR1 SGHTA, CDR2 FQGNSA. J was trimmed by 9 bases and V by 4 bases; bases with no gene match: 6. This CDR3 has 16 amino acids. CDR3 region: CASSWGTSGRAGEQFF. CDR3 sequence (DNA): TGTGCCAGCAGCTGGGGGACTAGCGGGAGGGCCGGTGAGCAGTTCTTC.